The clone carrying this TCR beta chain has ten or more counts. Its antigen remains unidentified. Separate cDNA molecules each had unique molecular identifiers attached to them. TCRdb reanalysed the 5' RACE reads using MiXCR and keeps one entry per CDR3 protein. Of about 26,000 distinct CDR3 sequences listed, about 3.8% were seen once; the top ten hold more than 5.5%. There are 14 residues in the CDR3. The V and J ends lost 7 bases and 3 bases respectively, with 15 bases between them. Per the germline V gene, CDR1 is MDHEN and CDR2 is SYDVKM. The data were obtained in a study of early T cells in non-severe SARS-CoV-2 infection. General study points: A preference for anti-spike CD8 responses marked VDJdb matching, which missed private and CD4 specificities.

This receptor was taken from an adult who was a healthcare worker with PCR-confirmed SARS-CoV-2 infection or an uninfected control (not recorded which). Sequencing input: whole blood. The V and J genes are TRBV28 and TRBJ1-1, with D perhaps matching TRBD1 (6 bases). The CDR3 coding sequence is TGTGCCAGCACCAAGGGGGTCCTGGACACTGAAGCTTTCTTT. It specifies CASTKGVLDTEAFF.